This T cell receptor (beta chain) originates from a study of T cell responses to AZD1222 COVID-19 vaccine. The protocol was immunoSEQ multiplex PCR, while the TCRdb copy is restricted to in-frame clones and leaves out a portion. The data show over 100,000 clones, 86% seen once. There are 14 residues in the CDR3. In germline, CDR1 is SGHRS, CDR2 YFSETQ. The trim removed 4 bases at V and 3 bases at J, leaving 3 bases unmatched. The sequence came from an adult who received the MenACWY meningococcal vaccine as a control. The chain joins TRBV5-1 to TRBJ1-1, with 10 bases identical to TRBD1. The source material was peripheral blood, sampled 28 days after the second dose of the MenACWY control vaccine. CDR3 sequence reads: CASSPGTGDTEAFF. CDR3 bases: TGCGCCAGCAGCCCGGGGACAGGGGACACTGAAGCTTTCTTT.